This T cell receptor (beta chain) was captured in a study of blood T cell repertoires in COVID-19. Looking at the study overall: Whether acute or convalescent, the COVID-19 samples came from the United States, Italy and Spain. T cells, B-cell-depleted T cells, or PBMCs provided the cDNA or gDNA that served as material.

Germline V gene sequence: CDR1 WSHSY, CDR2 SAAADI. Deletions cut 6 bases from V and 2 bases from J, with 13 bases between. This CDR3 contains 14 residues. Methods used by the authors: Reference gene primer amplification gave nucleated cell count estimates. TCRdb's copy holds only in-frame clones and misses some; the assay was immunoSEQ multiplex PCR. The V and J calls and clone size are taken from that table; D and trimming were inferred from the DNA. The data contain 80,000 to 95,000 clones, approximately 80% of them singletons. J is TRBJ1-1 and V is TRBV10-2, with a possible D match to TRBD1 (5 bases). The sequenced sample was peripheral blood. The clonotype was recovered from a man older than 75 with acute or convalescent COVID-19. This CDR3 is CASRTTARNTEAFF. DNA of the CDR3: TGCGCCAGCAGGACGACAGCCCGCAACACTGAAGCTTTCTTT.